Sequencing of this T cell receptor (beta chain) was carried out in a study of spatial heterogeneity in lung cancer. The CDR3 is 13 amino acids. The germline gives CDR1 SGHTA, CDR2 FQGTGA. V lost 0 bases and J 1 base, leaving 1 base between the germline ends. MiXCR was run by TCRdb on the 5' RACE reads, yielding one entry per CDR3 protein. Among about 15,000 distinct CDR3 sequences listed, over 15% were seen once. This clonotype was counted a few times. Time point of the sample: blood at routine non-recurrence follow-up after resection. Sequencing was performed on PBMCs, taken at follow-up. This chain uses TRBV7-3 with TRBJ2-1; unclear D gene. The origin of this receptor is a male donor with early-stage non-small cell lung cancer. The CDR3 is CASSLTSYNEQFF. For the CDR3, the DNA is TGTGCCAGCAGCTTAACGTCCTACAATGAGCAGTTCTTC. The whole variable domain, filled in from reference TRBV7-3 and TRBJ2-1, reads GAGVSQTPSNKVTEKGKYVELRCDPISGHTALYWYRQSLGQGPEFLIYFQGTGAADDSGLPNDRFFAVRPEGSVSTLKIQRTERGDSAVYLCASSLTSYNEQFFGPGTRLTVL.